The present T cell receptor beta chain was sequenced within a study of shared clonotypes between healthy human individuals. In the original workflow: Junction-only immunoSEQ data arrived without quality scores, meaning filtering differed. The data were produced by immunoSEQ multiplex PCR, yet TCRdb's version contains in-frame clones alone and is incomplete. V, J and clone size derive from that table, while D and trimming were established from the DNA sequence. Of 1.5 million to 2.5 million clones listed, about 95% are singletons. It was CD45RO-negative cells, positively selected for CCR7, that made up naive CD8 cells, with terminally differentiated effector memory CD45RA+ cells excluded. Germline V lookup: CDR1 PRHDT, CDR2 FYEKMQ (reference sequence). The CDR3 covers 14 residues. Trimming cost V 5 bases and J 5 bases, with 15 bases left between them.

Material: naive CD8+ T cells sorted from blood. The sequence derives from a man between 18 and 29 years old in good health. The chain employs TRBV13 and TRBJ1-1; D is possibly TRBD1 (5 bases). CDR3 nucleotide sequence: TGTGCCAGCAGCCCCACCCCGGGGCAGACTGAAGCTTTCTTT. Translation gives CASSPTPGQTEAFF.